Listed below are T cell receptor beta chains from one sample, sequenced in a study of metastatic and nonmetastatic thyroid tumors. With MiXCR, TCRdb called clones anew from the PCR reads. The sample consists of roughly 5,900 clones, 25% of them appearing once. Sequencing was done on a sample of adjacent normal tissue. The receptor source for this set is a male donor with papillary thyroid cancer or a benign thyroid nodule (not recorded which). Some clones in this sample may be carry-over from other donors' samples. Each CDR3 is given with its conserved first and last residue. Fields, in order: D gene, clone size, J gene, V gene, CDR3 protein, CDR3 DNA. D genes are given only for firm matches. Where a row states a size, it is once, few, many or the class of an expanded clone; other rows omit it.

d_call: .; clone_size: .; j_call: TRBJ1-1; v_call: TRBV5-1; cdr3_aa: CASSHFPGSQPLNTEAFF; cdr3_nt: TGCGCCAGCAGTCACTTTCCGGGCAGCCAACCTCTGAACACTGAAGCTTTCTTT
d_call: .; clone_size: .; j_call: TRBJ2-1; v_call: TRBV19; cdr3_aa: CASSNGGTLRWMGTEQFF; cdr3_nt: TGTGCCAGTAGCAATGGTGGGACTCTACGCTGGATGGGTACTGAGCAGTTCTTC
d_call: .; clone_size: medium-sized; j_call: TRBJ2-1; v_call: TRBV6-2/TRBV6-3; cdr3_aa: CASSRGQPSYNEQFF; cdr3_nt: TGTGCCAGCAGCCGAGGACAGCCCTCCTACAATGAGCAGTTCTTC
d_call: TRBD1; clone_size: .; j_call: TRBJ1-1; v_call: TRBV20-1; cdr3_aa: CSSDRGSTEAFF; cdr3_nt: TGCAGTTCGGACAGGGGGAGTACTGAAGCTTTCTTT
d_call: .; clone_size: .; j_call: TRBJ2-7; v_call: TRBV28; cdr3_aa: CAAWGPRAYSSYEQYF; cdr3_nt: TGTGCCGCCTGGGGGCCCCGGGCATACAGCTCCTACGAGCAGTACTTC
d_call: .; clone_size: medium-sized; j_call: TRBJ1-1; v_call: TRBV27; cdr3_aa: CASSPPRPGWTEAFF; cdr3_nt: TGTGCCAGCAGCCCTCCCCGGCCGGGGTGGACTGAAGCTTTCTTT
d_call: .; clone_size: many; j_call: TRBJ2-2; v_call: TRBV12-3/TRBV12-4; cdr3_aa: CASSFDRGGTGELFF; cdr3_nt: TGTGCCAGCAGTTTCGACAGGGGAGGGACCGGGGAGCTGTTTTTT
d_call: TRBD2; clone_size: many; j_call: TRBJ2-1; v_call: TRBV29-1; cdr3_aa: CSASGLAGGNEQFF; cdr3_nt: TGCAGCGCTAGCGGACTAGCGGGAGGCAATGAGCAGTTCTTC
d_call: .; clone_size: .; j_call: TRBJ1-5; v_call: TRBV3-1; cdr3_aa: CASSQDGGTGVQPQHF; cdr3_nt: TGTGCCAGCAGCCAAGATGGAGGAACGGGGGTTCAGCCCCAGCATTTT
d_call: .; clone_size: medium-sized; j_call: TRBJ2-6; v_call: TRBV7-9; cdr3_aa: CASSFSGAGSGANVLTF; cdr3_nt: TGTGCCAGCAGCTTCTCAGGAGCGGGCTCTGGGGCCAACGTCCTGACTTTC
d_call: TRBD2; clone_size: medium-sized; j_call: TRBJ2-1; v_call: TRBV10-3; cdr3_aa: CAISESTGLASYNEQFF; cdr3_nt: TGTGCCATCAGTGAGTCGACTGGACTAGCTTCCTACAATGAGCAGTTCTTC
d_call: .; clone_size: .; j_call: TRBJ1-2; v_call: TRBV6-1; cdr3_aa: CASSEEGRIYGYTF; cdr3_nt: TGTGCCAGCAGTGAAGAGGGGCGGATCTATGGCTACACCTTC
d_call: TRBD1; clone_size: .; j_call: TRBJ2-2; v_call: TRBV11-3; cdr3_aa: CASSLAQGVRELFF; cdr3_nt: TGTGCCAGCAGCTTAGCACAGGGGGTCCGGGAGCTGTTTTTT
d_call: .; clone_size: medium-sized; j_call: TRBJ2-7; v_call: TRBV19; cdr3_aa: CASSMVSYEQYF; cdr3_nt: TGTGCCAGTAGTATGGTTTCCTACGAGCAGTACTTC
d_call: TRBD1; clone_size: .; j_call: TRBJ2-3; v_call: TRBV5-1; cdr3_aa: CASSLGTDTDTQYF; cdr3_nt: TGCGCCAGCAGCCTCGGGACAGACACAGATACGCAGTATTTT
d_call: .; clone_size: .; j_call: TRBJ2-3; v_call: TRBV15; cdr3_aa: CATGAGAADTQYF; cdr3_nt: TGTGCCACCGGTGCGGGTGCGGCAGATACGCAGTATTTT
d_call: .; clone_size: few; j_call: TRBJ1-2; v_call: TRBV7-2; cdr3_aa: CASSLDRDGYGYTF; cdr3_nt: TGTGCCAGCAGCTTAGACAGGGACGGCTATGGCTACACCTTC
d_call: .; clone_size: .; j_call: TRBJ2-7; v_call: TRBV5-1; cdr3_aa: CASSTGQDGYEQYF; cdr3_nt: TGCGCCAGCAGCACGGGTCAGGATGGCTACGAGCAGTACTTC
d_call: .; clone_size: medium-sized; j_call: TRBJ2-1; v_call: TRBV2; cdr3_aa: CASSGSGRDPYNEQFF; cdr3_nt: TGTGCCAGCAGTGGGTCGGGCAGGGACCCCTACAATGAGCAGTTCTTC
d_call: .; clone_size: .; j_call: TRBJ2-5; v_call: TRBV20-1; cdr3_aa: CSATPGETQYF; cdr3_nt: TGCAGTGCTACCCCGGGGGAGACCCAGTACTTC
d_call: TRBD1; clone_size: .; j_call: TRBJ2-7; v_call: TRBV28; cdr3_aa: CASSRAVARQGEVGEQYF; cdr3_nt: TGTGCCAGCAGCAGGGCCGTGGCAAGACAGGGGGAAGTAGGCGAGCAGTACTTC
d_call: TRBD1; clone_size: large; j_call: TRBJ2-2; v_call: TRBV5-1; cdr3_aa: CASSLVATGASFGGELFF; cdr3_nt: TGCGCCAGCAGCTTGGTCGCGACAGGGGCTTCTTTTGGCGGGGAGCTGTTTTTT
d_call: TRBD2; clone_size: .; j_call: TRBJ2-2; v_call: TRBV9; cdr3_aa: CASTPIGLAGNTGELFF; cdr3_nt: TGTGCCAGCACCCCAATCGGACTAGCGGGCAACACCGGGGAGCTGTTTTTT
d_call: .; clone_size: few; j_call: TRBJ1-5; v_call: TRBV28; cdr3_aa: CASSLWNRVGQPQHF; cdr3_nt: TGTGCCAGCAGTTTATGGAACAGGGTGGGTCAGCCCCAGCATTTT
d_call: .; clone_size: .; j_call: TRBJ2-7; v_call: TRBV5-1; cdr3_aa: CASSLRQGYSEQYF; cdr3_nt: TGCGCCAGCAGCTTGAGGCAGGGTTATAGCGAGCAGTACTTC
d_call: .; clone_size: .; j_call: TRBJ1-5; v_call: TRBV19; cdr3_aa: CASTLIGVKNQPQHF; cdr3_nt: TGTGCCAGTACCCTTATAGGAGTAAAAAACCAGCCCCAGCATTTT
d_call: TRBD2; clone_size: .; j_call: TRBJ2-7; v_call: TRBV7-3; cdr3_aa: CASSLLAGGTYEQYF; cdr3_nt: TGTGCCAGCAGCCTGCTAGCGGGAGGGACCTACGAGCAGTACTTC